The TCR beta chain described here comes from a study of T-cell reconstitution after alpha-beta-depleted transplantation in children. The authors prepared the TCRbeta library with unique molecular identifiers. TCRdb passed the PCR reads through MiXCR, listing each CDR3 protein once. The sample carries around 500,000 distinct CDR3 sequences, approximately 13% recorded once. This clonotype was detected ten times or more. V lost 7 bases and J 7 bases, leaving 17 bases between the germline ends. The CDR3 is 14 amino acids. The receptor's source is a human donor who donated a stem cell graft to a child with combined immunodeficiency. V and J are TRBV12-3 or TRBV12-4 and TRBJ2-1; tentative D call: TRBD1 (6 bases). Sequences were derived from PBMCs from the stem cell graft donor, sampled from the stem cell graft. The CDR3 DNA reads as TGTGCCAGCATTACAGGGACCTCGGGGAATGAGCAGTTCTTC. It translates to CASITGTSGNEQFF.